Following are 28 T cell receptor beta chains from one sample sequenced in a study of T cell clonality in common variable immunodeficiency. Overall study findings and caveats: Reportedly, TCR beta sequences from common variable immunodeficiency showed fewer deletions and N-nucleotide insertions.

These receptors' targets are unknown. Generated by immunoSEQ multiplex PCR, the TCRdb table keeps only in-frame clones and is missing some. The sample shows 30,000 to 40,000 clones, none of them appearing just once. Material for sequencing was peripheral blood mononuclear cells. The receptors here all came from a human donor with common variable immunodeficiency.

This clone was detected only a few times. Read coverage stops 3 residues before the CDR3 terminus; the germline J gene supplies the remainder. This chain links TRBV7-2 with TRBJ2-3, with 8 bases lining up with TRBD2. V lost 2 bases and J lost 3; bases outside the gene matches: 4. The V gene's germline CDR1 is SGHTA and CDR2 FQGNSA. This CDR3 is 15 amino acids long. The sequenced CDR3 bases are TGTGCCAGCAGCTTAATGATAGCGGGAACAGATACG. The encoded protein is CASSLMIAGTDT. The full-length CDR3 reads as CASSLMIAGTDTQYF.

Ten or more counts support this clone. Read data end 3 residues before the CDR3 end; the end is taken from the germline J gene. The V and J genes are TRBV6-2 or TRBV6-3 and TRBJ1-1, with D maybe TRBD1 (6 bases). The V gene's germline CDR1 is MNHEY and CDR2 SVGEGT. Trimming took 5 bases from V and 0 from J, leaving 19 bases between them. The CDR3 contains 17 residues. This chain's CDR3 is CASSTIIRTALNTEAFF. The CDR3 bases that were read are TGTGCCAGCAGTACCATCATAAGGACAGCTCTGAACACTGAA.

This clone showed up just a few times. Sequencing ends 3 residues short of the CDR3 end; the germline J gene provides the rest. This rearrangement joins TRBV29-1 to TRBJ1-5, with a weak D call TRBD1 (5 bases). Germline assignment: CDR1 SQVTM and CDR2 ANQGSEA. V lost 6 bases, J lost 4 bases, and 16 bases lay in between. This CDR3 contains 14 residues. CDR3: CSVGRGGRNQPQHF. The covered CDR3 bases are TGCAGCGTCGGCCGGGGGGGACGAAATCAGCCC.

This clone was picked up many times. The CDR3 extends 3 residues past the end of the read, so its final part is completed from the germline J gene. The rearrangement links TRBV18 to TRBJ2-1, with a tentative D call TRBD1 (6 bases). In germline, CDR1 is KGHSH, CDR2 LQKENI. The length of the CDR3 is 14 residues. V was shortened by 2 bases and J by 1 base, with 6 bases between the two germline ends. This CDR3 is CASSPGQSYNEQFF. The DNA read from the CDR3 is TGTGCCAGCTCACCAGGACAGTCCTACAATGAG.

A remark on this clone: The read is 3 residues too short to cover the CDR3 end, so that end is filled in from the germline J gene. This sample also contains other DNA sequences that code for the same CDR3. The chain recombines TRBV6-1 with TRBJ2-1, with D maybe TRBD1 (6 bases). The CDR3 spans 12 residues. Germline CDR1 MNHNS, CDR2 SASEGT. V lost 3 bases to trimming and J lost 7 bases, with 7 bases between them. The CDR3 DNA, read in part, is TGTGCCAGCAGTGACAGGGGTAATGAG. This sequence encodes CASSDRGNE. The whole CDR3 region reads CASSDRGNEQFF.

This clone was recorded many times. The DNA ends 3 residues before the CDR3 does, and the rest of the CDR3 is filled in from the germline J gene. The rearrangement joins TRBV7-9 to TRBJ2-5; 7 bases map to TRBD1. CDR1 and CDR2 (germline): SEHNR, FQNEAQ (reference sequence). Losses at the gene ends were 6 bases for V and 5 bases for J; bases not matched to a gene: 12. The CDR3 is 15 residues long. CDR3 DNA, as far as it was read: TGTGCCAGCAGAAATGACAGGGCAGCAGAGGAGACC. Translated: CASRNDRAAEET. The entire CDR3 protein reads CASRNDRAAEETQYF.

The table lists this clone with many counts. The CDR3 end is not reached by the read, which stops 3 residues before it; the germline J gene fills it in. The V gene is TRBV5-1, the J gene TRBJ2-2, with no clear D. The germline V and J ends were trimmed by 1 base and 1 base, with 8 bases remaining between them. Germline CDR1 reads SGHRS; CDR2 reads YFSETQ. The CDR3 length is 15 residues. CDR3: CASSLTELNTGELFF. The part of the CDR3 DNA that was read is TGCGCCAGCAGCTTGACAGAACTGAACACCGGGGAG.

This clone was detected ten times or more. The read halts 3 residues ahead of the CDR3 end, with the missing end drawn from the germline J gene. The rearrangement links TRBV7-2 to TRBJ1-1, with D uncertain. Trimming took off 2 bases at V and 0 bases at J, with 7 bases between the two ends. The CDR3 is made up of 14 amino acids. Germline lookup yields CDR1 SGHTA and CDR2 FQGNSA. The CDR3 DNA, read in part, is TGTGCCAGCAGCTTAATGCAGATGAACACTGAA. As protein: CASSLMQMNTE. In full, the CDR3 reads CASSLMQMNTEAFF.

The table lists this clone with many counts. The read terminates 3 residues ahead of where the CDR3 ends, so the germline J gene completes it. The chain links TRBV7-2 to TRBJ2-5, with 10 bases matching TRBD2. The CDR3 runs 15 residues. V shed 5 bases and J 4 bases; nucleotides not matched to a gene: 7. Germline lookup yields CDR1 SGHTA and CDR2 FQGNSA. The DNA read from the CDR3 is TGTGCCAGCAGCACCAGCGGGAGGGCCTTAGAGACC. Its translation: CASSTSGRALET. The whole CDR3 reads CASSTSGRALETQYF. The full variable domain, with the rest looked up from reference TRBV7-2 and TRBJ2-5, is GAGVSQSPSNKVTEKGKDVELRCDPISGHTALYWYRQSLGQGLEFLIYFQGNSAPDKSGLPSDRFSAERTGGSVSTLTIQRTQQEDSAVYLCASSTSGRALETQYFGPGTRLLVL.

This clone was picked up a small number of times. The read ends 3 residues shy of where the CDR3 ends; the end is completed using the germline J gene. This chain connects TRBV7-2 to TRBJ1-1; the D is unclear. Germline V gene lookup returns CDR1 SGHTA and CDR2 FQGNSA. The CDR3 is 14 residues long. Trimming pared 5 bases from V and 7 bases from J, leaving 17 bases between. The CDR3 is CASSQRVLSDEAFF. The part of the CDR3 DNA that was read is TGTGCCAGCAGCCAAAGGGTTCTCTCCGATGAA.

This clone came up a few times. The read gets to within 3 residues of the CDR3 end, and the germline J gene fills in the rest. The rearrangement uses TRBV7-9 and TRBJ1-6; no definite D call. The CDR3 is 11 residues long. CDR1 and CDR2 from the germline V gene are SEHNR and FQNEAQ (reference sequence). CDR3 bases read: TGTGCCAGCAGCTTGAGGGCCCCC. It specifies CASSLRAP. The entire CDR3 protein is CASSLRAPLHF.

This clone was picked up many times. The CDR3 is cut off 3 residues early in the read; its end comes from the germline J gene. This sequence joins TRBV18 and TRBJ2-1, with TRBD2 matching over 9 bases. The junction had 5 bases not matched to a gene; V was cut back by 5 bases and J by 9 bases. Germline V gene data show CDR1 as KGHSH and CDR2 as LQKENI. CDR3 length: 13 amino acids. The CDR3 DNA, read in part, is TGTGCCAGCTCATCTGGGACTAGCCTTGAG. It translates to CASSSGTSLE. The entire CDR3 sequence reads CASSSGTSLEQFF.

This clone showed up many times. The sequenced fragment ends 3 residues before the CDR3 boundary, so the rest is inferred from the germline J gene. This rearrangement joins TRBV2 to TRBJ2-3, with D hard to call. CDR3 length: 14 residues. The germline gives CDR1 SNHLY, CDR2 FYNNEI. Between the trimmed V and J ends, which lost 8 bases and 2 bases, there was a span of 14 bases. CDR3 loop: CASRPEGLTDTQYF. CDR3 bases read: TGTGCCAGCCGTCCCGAAGGCCTCACAGATACG.

This clone occurred many times. The read ends 3 residues shy of where the CDR3 ends; the end is completed using the germline J gene. The chain joins TRBV18 to TRBJ1-4; TRBD1 might be the D (6 bases). The germline CDR1 and CDR2 sequences are KGHSH and LQKENI. This CDR3 has 15 residues. V was clipped by 3 bases and J by 7 bases, with 15 bases between them. CDR3 DNA (partial): TGTGCCAGCTCACCGCTTACAGGGACCGGTGAAAAA. Translated, it gives CASSPLTGTGEK. The whole CDR3 region reads CASSPLTGTGEKLFF.

This clone was seen many times. The CDR3 end falls 3 residues outside the read, so it is completed with the germline J gene. The chain recombines TRBV27 with TRBJ2-2, with D possibly TRBD2 on 5 matching bases. Germline V gene lookup returns CDR1 MNHEY and CDR2 SMNVEV (reference sequence). The V gene lost 0 bases and the J gene lost 6 bases, with 8 bases spanning the gap. This CDR3 comprises 14 residues. Partial CDR3 DNA: TGTGCCAGCAGTTTATCGATCGGGGCCGGGGAG. Translated, it gives CASSLSIGAGE. The whole CDR3 region reads CASSLSIGAGELFF.

This clone appeared many times. The read ends 3 residues before the CDR3 terminus; that terminus is restored from the germline J gene. This chain uses TRBV20-1 with TRBJ1-1; D might be TRBD1 (5 bases). CDR3 length: 12 amino acids. Germline V gene lookup returns CDR1 DFQATT and CDR2 SNEGSKA (reference sequence). CDR3 in amino acids: CSAREGGKRAFF. Partial CDR3 DNA: TGCAGTGCTAGAGAGGGGGGGAAAAGA.

This clone was counted at least ten times. The read finishes 3 residues shy of the CDR3 end, and the germline J gene is used to complete it. V gene TRBV7-9 combines with J gene TRBJ2-3, with TRBD2 matching 7 bases. The CDR3 spans 14 residues. Germline V gene data show CDR1 as SEHNR and CDR2 as FQNEAQ (reference sequence). V trimming: 3 bases; J trimming: 6 bases; junction bases outside the gene matches: 6. The sequenced CDR3 bases are TGTGCCAGCAGCTTCCAGATGGGGGGGGATACG. This encodes CASSFQMGGDT. The whole CDR3 region reads CASSFQMGGDTQYF. The variable domain in full, completed from reference TRBV7-9 and TRBJ2-3, reads DTGVSQNPRHKITKRGQNVTFRCDPISEHNRLYWYRQTLGQGPEFLTYFQNEAQLEKSRLLSDRFSAERPKGSFSTLEIQRTEQGDSAMYLCASSFQMGGDTQYFGPGTRLTVL.

This clone was seen repeatedly, ten times or more. From the germline J gene comes the end of the CDR3, since the read stops 3 residues before it. V and J are TRBV23-1 and TRBJ2-5, with no clear D. TRBV23-1 is designated an ORF whose function remains uncertain. CDR3 length: 14 residues. The V gene lost 1 base and the J gene lost 2 bases, with 8 bases spanning the gap. CDR3 DNA (partial): TGCGCCAGCAGTCAATGCAGGTTACAAGAGACC. It specifies CASSQCRLQET. The whole CDR3 protein reads CASSQCRLQETQYF.

This clone was seen more than once but under ten times. The read ends 3 residues shy of where the CDR3 ends; the end is completed using the germline J gene. The chain recombines TRBV18 with TRBJ1-2; 10 nucleotides line up with TRBD1. Germline V gene sequence: CDR1 KGHSH, CDR2 LQKENI. The CDR3 is made up of 15 amino acids. The V segment lost 3 bases and the J segment 4 bases; nucleotides outside the gene matches: 5. The sequenced CDR3 bases are TGTGCCAGCTCACCTGGGGACAGGGGAATCTATGGC. This sequence encodes CASSPGDRGIYG. The whole CDR3 sequence reads CASSPGDRGIYGYTF.

The table lists this clone with many counts. CDR3 DNA (partial): TGCGCCAGCAGCTTGGCCGGAGCGGGAGATCGGAGAGATACG. Translating gives CASSLAGAGDRRDT. The whole CDR3 protein is CASSLAGAGDRRDTQYF. V and J are TRBV5-1 and TRBJ2-3; 8 nucleotides align to TRBD2. The read ends 3 residues before the CDR3 terminus; that terminus is restored from the germline J gene. This CDR3 has 17 amino acids. Germline loops: CDR1 SGHRS, CDR2 YFSETQ. After removal of 0 bases from V and 5 bases from J, the junction contained 11 bases not matched to a gene.

This clone was seen at least ten times. The read ends 3 residues early relative to the CDR3; the germline J gene fills the gap. This rearrangement joins TRBV7-6 to TRBJ1-2; 10 bases map to TRBD1. The CDR3 is 16 amino acids. The germline V gene has CDR1 SGHVS and CDR2 FNYEAQ. The sequenced part of the CDR3 DNA is TGTGCCAGCAGCTTAATAGGAGGACAGGGGGTCCACGGC. This gives the protein CASSLIGGQGVHG. The whole CDR3 reads CASSLIGGQGVHGYTF.

This clone has a count of ten or more. The read stops 3 residues short of the end of the CDR3; the missing end is completed from the germline J gene. This chain joins TRBV20-1 and TRBJ1-6; D ambiguous. CDR3 length: 14 amino acids. V dropped 2 bases and J dropped 7 bases, with 12 bases sitting between them. The germline V gene has CDR1 DFQATT and CDR2 SNEGSKA (reference sequence). The CDR3 region is CSARRGDRNSPLHF. The CDR3 bases that were read are TGCAGTGCTAGACGCGGAGATCGGAATTCACCC.

This clone came up many times. Read sequence stops 3 residues before the CDR3 end, and the germline J gene provides the missing end. This rearrangement joins TRBV20-1 to TRBJ2-1; 9 bases map to TRBD2. This CDR3 region has 13 residues. V shed 5 bases, J shed 5 bases, and the junction held 4 bases outside the gene matches. Germline lookup yields CDR1 DFQATT and CDR2 SNEGSKA (reference sequence). CDR3 residues: CSALLAGNNEQFF. The CDR3 bases that were read are TGCAGTGCTCTCCTAGCGGGGAACAATGAG.

This clone has at least ten counts. The CDR3 end lies 3 residues beyond the end of the read and is filled in from the germline J gene. The chain recombines TRBV19 with TRBJ2-3, with 8 nucleotides matching TRBD2. Losses at the gene ends were 3 bases for V and 2 bases for J; bases not matched to a gene: 7. This CDR3 spans 16 amino acids. From germline, CDR1 is LNHDA and CDR2 SQIVND (reference sequence). The sequenced CDR3 bases are TGTGCCAGTAGTATTTCGGCTAGCGGGTACACAGATACG. Protein product: CASSISASGYTDT. The whole CDR3 protein reads CASSISASGYTDTQYF. Full variable domain (missing parts from reference TRBV19 and TRBJ2-3): DGGITQSPKYLFRKEGQNVTLSCEQNLNHDAMYWYRQDPGQGLRLIYYSQIVNDFQKGDIAEGYSVSREKKESFPLTVTSAQKNPTAFYLCASSISASGYTDTQYFGPGTRLTVL.

This clone was counted at least ten times. The observed sequence ends 3 residues before the CDR3 terminus, with the missing tail filled in from the germline J gene. J is TRBJ2-1 and V is TRBV10-3; 7 nucleotides match TRBD1. Losses at the gene ends were 9 bases for V and 2 bases for J; bases not matched to a gene: 7. This CDR3 has 14 amino acids. In germline, CDR1 is ENHRY, CDR2 SYGVKD. CDR3 bases read: TGTGCCATAACTGACAGGGTTACCTACAATGAG. This gives the protein CAITDRVTYNE. The CDR3 as a whole reads CAITDRVTYNEQFF.

This clone has just a few counts. The CDR3 region is CASSLASGSTDTQYF. CDR3 bases read: TGTGCCAGCAGCTTGGCTAGCGGGAGCACAGATACG. The V call is TRBV7-2, the J call TRBJ2-3; 8 positions match TRBD2. Read data end 3 residues before the CDR3 end; the end is taken from the germline J gene. The ends lost 3 bases at V and 0 bases at J; junction bases unmatched: 2. This CDR3 is 15 amino acids long. From germline, CDR1 is SGHTA and CDR2 FQGNSA.

This clone was seen at least ten times. The read finishes 3 residues shy of the CDR3 end, and the germline J gene is used to complete it. The V gene is TRBV19, the J gene TRBJ2-4; D possibly corresponds to TRBD1 (5 bases). This CDR3 comprises 13 residues. Germline V lookup: CDR1 LNHDA, CDR2 SQIVND (reference sequence). Deletions cut 3 bases from V and 6 bases from J, with 9 bases between. The CDR3 DNA, read in part, is TGTGCCAGTAGTATCGACAGAACAAACATT. Translating it yields CASSIDRTNI. The full CDR3 protein is CASSIDRTNIQYF.

The sample holds many counts of this clone. The read ends 3 residues early relative to the CDR3; the germline J gene fills the gap. The V and J genes are TRBV13 and TRBJ1-3; D may be TRBD1 (6 bases). This CDR3 is 14 amino acids long. Germline loops: CDR1 PRHDT, CDR2 FYEKMQ (reference sequence). V was cut by 5 bases and J by 9 bases, with 17 bases left in between. The CDR3 loop is CASSEFTGQGTIYF. Partial CDR3 DNA: TGTGCCAGCAGCGAATTCACAGGGCAGGGCACC.